This TCR beta chain was obtained from a study of human T cells and chemical hapten exposure (dated by TCRdb to about 2021). For the study in its entirety: For sensitization, 2% DPC in acetone was applied to an approximately 2 cm by approximately 2 cm area of upper inner arm skin. Patients additionally received weekly therapeutic DPC doses to the scalp throughout the approximately 25-week study period. Patch testing on the upper back used Finn chambers containing 0.01% DPC, with scoring done after 6 days according to International Contact Dermatitis Research Group standards. The mostly female patient cohort included alopecia areata with under or over 50% scalp involvement, alopecia totalis and alopecia universalis. Libraries were combined into a pool for sequencing, and differences in TCR yield between samples came mainly from small differences in library volumes within the pool. Peripheral blood TCR repertoire changes were tracked in vivo in alopecia patients during primary and secondary sensitization to the hapten diphenylcyclopropenone (DPC). Blood samples were taken from patients before sensitization (week 0) and then at 2, 6 and about 24 weeks after DPC sensitization. For TCR sequencing, blood came from 25 to 35 alopecia patients at anywhere from one to four time points (pre-sensitization, 2, 6 and 24 weeks).

What this sample's time point label stands for: patch test 1, 2 weeks after DPC sensitization. The treatment or condition label, read with the paper, signifies: therapeutic diphenylcyclopropenone sensitization with weekly scalp DPC. At each patch-test visit, blood was drawn before the patch test was applied. Patients were considered eligible if aged 18 to 70, diagnosed with alopecia and deemed suitable for DPC therapy, and patients were excluded if pregnant. Total RNA was extracted from unfractionated whole blood that had been collected in Tempus Blood RNA tubes. Receptors were amplified or captured by RACE. Reads for this sample came from a NextSeq 500. During library preparation, unique molecular identifiers were attached to individual cDNA molecules so that TCRs could be counted quantitatively and reproducibly. Both TCR alpha and TCR beta chains were sequenced from each blood RNA sample. On the authors' methods: A median of about 100,000 TCRs per sample was observed, with a range of 23,224 to 690,600. The Decombinator software suite was used to annotate the V, J and CDR3 of the TCR reads. Every sample was subsampled to the same number of TCRs (28,000) for the PS versus PT1 abundance plots. Expanded TCRs were defined as absent before sensitization and observed at least eight times at the 2-week time point. TCRdb reanalyzed the raw reads on its own, using fastp at Q25 for trimming and MiXCR for clone calling, and kept in-frame beta chains. Entries that share a CDR3 protein sequence are merged under the most common genes and DNA. These V and J calls originate from TCRdb's pipeline instead of the authors' own analysis. The sample includes under 200,000 distinct CDR3 sequences, with about 14% observed a single time. About 1.7% of the sample is taken by the ten largest.

CDR1 and CDR2 are read off the germline V gene (reference sequence) as MNHEY and SMNVEV. V loses 7 bases, J loses 9 bases, and the germline ends lie 16 bases apart. The CDR3 runs 13 residues from the cysteine to the phenylalanine. The retained sequence is limited to the CDR3, 39 bases, with the frame set at the first base. Notes on this clonotype: Its binding antigen is unknown. Base qualities are not at hand, and no much larger clone is one base apart.

Results the study describes overall, beyond this receptor: After repeated subsampling, changes were observed in the strength of the expansion versus patch-test correlation and in the threshold at which the correlation became significant. Because every patient had alopecia, a presumed autoimmune disease, the patients' immune response might differ from that of healthy individuals. Patch test score was positively correlated with the number of PT1 expanded TCRs, with significance at thresholds 8, 16 and 32 but not at 4. DPC sensitization did not change how many TCRs were above 1 in 1000 frequency, and no evidence was found of alterations in global repertoire structure. Significantly more large CDR3 similarity clusters were formed by expanded TCRs than by pre-sensitization or healthy control sets, consistent with antigen-driven responses.

This receptor was obtained from a woman in her twenties or thirties with alopecia areata. Some clones in this sample may be carry-over from other donors' samples. Material: whole blood, obtained in connection with sensitization to the hapten diphenylcyclopropenone (DPC). The chain joins TRBV27 to TRBJ1-5, with TRBD1 tentatively as D gene (6 bases match). The DNA sequence is given as TGTGCCAGCAACAGGGTGCTCGAGAGGCCCCAGCATTTT. Translated, this is CASNRVLERPQHF.